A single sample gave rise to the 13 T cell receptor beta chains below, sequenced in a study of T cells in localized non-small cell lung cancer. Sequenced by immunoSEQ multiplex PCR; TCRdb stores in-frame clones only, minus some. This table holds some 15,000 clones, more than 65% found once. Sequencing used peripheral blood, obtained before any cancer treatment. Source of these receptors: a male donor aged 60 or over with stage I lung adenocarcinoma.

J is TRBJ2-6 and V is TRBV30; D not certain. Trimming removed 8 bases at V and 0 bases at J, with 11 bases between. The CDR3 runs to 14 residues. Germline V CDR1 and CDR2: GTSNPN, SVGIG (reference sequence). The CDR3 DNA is TGTGCCCGCAAGGCTAGCTCTGGGGCCAACGTCCTGACTTTC. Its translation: CARKASSGANVLTF.

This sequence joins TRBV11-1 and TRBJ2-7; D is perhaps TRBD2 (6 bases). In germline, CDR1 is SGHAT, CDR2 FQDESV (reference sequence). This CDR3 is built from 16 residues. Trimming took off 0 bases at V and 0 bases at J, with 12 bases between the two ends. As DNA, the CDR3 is TGTGCCAGCAGCTTAGCGGAGGGGCTTAGCTCCTACGAGCAGTACTTC. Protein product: CASSLAEGLSSYEQYF.

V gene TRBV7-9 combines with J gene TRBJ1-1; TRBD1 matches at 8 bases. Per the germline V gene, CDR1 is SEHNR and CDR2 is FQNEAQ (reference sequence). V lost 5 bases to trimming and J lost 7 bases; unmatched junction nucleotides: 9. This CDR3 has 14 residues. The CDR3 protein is CASSDRTGKGEAFF. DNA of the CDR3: TGTGCCAGCAGCGATCGGACAGGGAAGGGTGAAGCTTTCTTT.

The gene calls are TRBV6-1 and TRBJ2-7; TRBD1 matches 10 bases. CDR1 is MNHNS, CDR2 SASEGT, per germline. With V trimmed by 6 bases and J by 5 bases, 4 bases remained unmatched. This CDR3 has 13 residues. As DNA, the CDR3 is TGTGCCAGCAGAGGGACAGGGGTAAACGAGCAGTACTTC. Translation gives CASRGTGVNEQYF.

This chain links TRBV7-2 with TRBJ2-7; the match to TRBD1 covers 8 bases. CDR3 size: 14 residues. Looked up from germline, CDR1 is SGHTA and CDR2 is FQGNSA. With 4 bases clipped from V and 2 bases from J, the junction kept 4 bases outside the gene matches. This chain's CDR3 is CASSSETGAYEQYF. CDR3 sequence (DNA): TGTGCCAGCAGCTCAGAGACAGGGGCCTACGAGCAGTACTTC. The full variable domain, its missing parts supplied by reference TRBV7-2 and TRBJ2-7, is GAGVSQSPSNKVTEKGKDVELRCDPISGHTALYWYRQSLGQGLEFLIYFQGNSAPDKSGLPSDRFSAERTGGSVSTLTIQRTQQEDSAVYLCASSSETGAYEQYFGPGTRLTVT.

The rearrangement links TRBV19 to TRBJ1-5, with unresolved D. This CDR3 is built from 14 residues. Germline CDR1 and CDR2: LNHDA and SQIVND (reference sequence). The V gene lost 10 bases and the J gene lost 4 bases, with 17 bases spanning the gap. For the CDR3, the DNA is TGTGCCACCCACGACGCCTTGTTAAATCAGCCCCAGCATTTT. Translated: CATHDALLNQPQHF.

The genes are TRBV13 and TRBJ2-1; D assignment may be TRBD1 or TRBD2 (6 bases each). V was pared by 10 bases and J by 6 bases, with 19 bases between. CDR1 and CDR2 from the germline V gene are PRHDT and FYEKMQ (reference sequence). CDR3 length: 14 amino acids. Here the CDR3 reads CATREGGRGNEQFF. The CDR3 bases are TGTGCCACCCGAGAAGGGGGGCGGGGCAATGAGCAGTTCTTC.

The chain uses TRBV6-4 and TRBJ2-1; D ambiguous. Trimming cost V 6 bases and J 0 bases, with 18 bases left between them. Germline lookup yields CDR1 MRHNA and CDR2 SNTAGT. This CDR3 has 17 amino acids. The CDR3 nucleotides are TGTGCCAGCAGGGACCCATTAACGCTCCCCTCCTACAATGAGCAGTTCTTC. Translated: CASRDPLTLPSYNEQFF.

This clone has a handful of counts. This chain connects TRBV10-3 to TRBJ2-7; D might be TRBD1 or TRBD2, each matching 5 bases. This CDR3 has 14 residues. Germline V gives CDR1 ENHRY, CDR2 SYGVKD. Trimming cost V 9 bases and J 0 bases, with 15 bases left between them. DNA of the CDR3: TGTGCCATGACCCGGGACGCCAGCTCCTACGAGCAGTACTTC. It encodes CAMTRDASSYEQYF.

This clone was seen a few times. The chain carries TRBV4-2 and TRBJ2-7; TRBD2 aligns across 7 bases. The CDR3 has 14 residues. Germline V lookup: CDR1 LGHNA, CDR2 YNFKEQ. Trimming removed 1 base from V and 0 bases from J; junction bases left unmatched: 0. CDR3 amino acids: CASSQGEGSYEQYF. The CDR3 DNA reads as TGTGCCAGCAGCCAAGGGGAGGGCTCCTACGAGCAGTACTTC.

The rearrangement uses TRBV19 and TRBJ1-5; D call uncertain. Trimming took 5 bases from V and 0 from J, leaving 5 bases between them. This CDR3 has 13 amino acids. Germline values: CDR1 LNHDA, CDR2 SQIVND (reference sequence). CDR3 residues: CASSRGSNQPQHF. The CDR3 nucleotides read TGTGCCAGTAGTCGGGGTAGCAATCAGCCCCAGCATTTT.

CDR3 nucleotide sequence: TGCGCCAGCACCGGACAGGGGACCTATGGCTACACCTTC. Translated, it gives CASTGQGTYGYTF. This chain joins TRBV10-2 and TRBJ1-2; 9 positions agree with TRBD1. The germline V gene has CDR1 WSHSY and CDR2 SAAADI. V gave up 7 bases and J gave up 4 bases; unmatched junction bases: 4. This CDR3 is built from 13 residues.

Here the CDR3 reads CASTGQGVNYDLHF. CDR3 coding DNA: TGTGCCAGTACCGGACAGGGGGTTAATTATGACCTCCACTTT. The chain is built from TRBV19 and TRBJ1-6; 10 nucleotides match TRBD1. Germline V CDR1 and CDR2: LNHDA, SQIVND (reference sequence). The CDR3 extends over 14 amino acids. With V trimmed by 7 bases and J by 15 bases, 12 bases remained unmatched.